The T cell receptor beta chain described here comes from a study of T cells in Graves' hyperthyroidism and ophthalmopathy. The source material, RNA transcripts, was used to amplify TCR beta CDR3 regions. RT-PCR in the first round (using the HTBI primer set) targeted the TCR CDR3. TCRdb reprocessed the multiplex PCR reads via MiXCR and lists one record per CDR3 protein. The sample lists 650,000 to 850,000 distinct CDR3 sequences, 18% occurring once. Sequenced material: blood. The clonotype was recovered from a woman in her 50s with Graves' hyperthyroidism that later progressed to Graves' ophthalmopathy.

CDR3 amino acids: CASSRQGASEETQYF. The CDR3 nucleotides are TGCGCCAGCAGTCGACAGGGGGCGAGCGAAGAGACCCAGTACTTC. The chain carries TRBV5-1 and TRBJ2-5, with 10 nucleotides matching TRBD1. CDR1 and CDR2 (germline): SGHRS, YFSETQ. V trimming: 5 bases; J trimming: 3 bases; junction bases outside the gene matches: 7. The CDR3 contains 15 residues.